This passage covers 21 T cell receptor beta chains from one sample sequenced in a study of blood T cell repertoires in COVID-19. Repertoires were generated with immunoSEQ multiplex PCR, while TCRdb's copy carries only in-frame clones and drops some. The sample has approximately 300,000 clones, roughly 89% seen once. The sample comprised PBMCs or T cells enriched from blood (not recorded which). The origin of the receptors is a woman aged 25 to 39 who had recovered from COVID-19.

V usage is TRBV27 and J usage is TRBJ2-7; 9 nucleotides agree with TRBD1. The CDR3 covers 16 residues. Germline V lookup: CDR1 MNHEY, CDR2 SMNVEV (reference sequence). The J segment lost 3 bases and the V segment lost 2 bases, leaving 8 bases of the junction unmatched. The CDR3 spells CASSLPRQGVVYEQYF. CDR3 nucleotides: TGTGCCAGCAGTTTACCTCGACAGGGGGTTGTCTACGAGCAGTACTTC.

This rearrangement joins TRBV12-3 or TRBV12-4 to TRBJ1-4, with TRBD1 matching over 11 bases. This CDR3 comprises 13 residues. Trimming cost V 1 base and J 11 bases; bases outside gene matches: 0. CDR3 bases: TGTGCCAGCAGTTTAGGGGACAGGGGGAAACTGTTTTTT. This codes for CASSLGDRGKLFF.

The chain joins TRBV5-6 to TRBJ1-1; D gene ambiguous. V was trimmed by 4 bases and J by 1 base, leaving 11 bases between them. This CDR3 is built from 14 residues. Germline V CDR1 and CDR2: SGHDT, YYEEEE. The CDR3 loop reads CASSIAGRNTEAFF. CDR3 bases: TGTGCCAGCAGCATAGCCGGGAGGAACACTGAAGCTTTCTTT. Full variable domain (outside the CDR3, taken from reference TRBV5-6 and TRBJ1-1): DAGVTQSPTHLIKTRGQQVTLRCSPKSGHDTVSWYQQALGQGPQFIFQYYEEEERQRGNFPDRFSGHQFPNYSSELNVNALLLGDSALYLCASSIAGRNTEAFFGQGTRLTVV.

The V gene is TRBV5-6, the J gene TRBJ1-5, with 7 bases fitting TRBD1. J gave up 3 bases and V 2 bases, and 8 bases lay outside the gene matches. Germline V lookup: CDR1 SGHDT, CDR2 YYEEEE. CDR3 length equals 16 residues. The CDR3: CASSFRTGINNQPQHF. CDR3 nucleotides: TGTGCCAGCAGCTTCCGGACAGGAATAAACAATCAGCCCCAGCATTTT.

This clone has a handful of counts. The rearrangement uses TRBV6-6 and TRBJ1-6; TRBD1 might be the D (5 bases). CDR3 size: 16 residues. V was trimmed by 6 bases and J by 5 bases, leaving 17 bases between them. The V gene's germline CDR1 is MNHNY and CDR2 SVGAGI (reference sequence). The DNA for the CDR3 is TGTGCCAGCAGCAACGAACGGGGGAATAATAATTCACCCCTCCACTTT. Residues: CASSNERGNNNSPLHF.

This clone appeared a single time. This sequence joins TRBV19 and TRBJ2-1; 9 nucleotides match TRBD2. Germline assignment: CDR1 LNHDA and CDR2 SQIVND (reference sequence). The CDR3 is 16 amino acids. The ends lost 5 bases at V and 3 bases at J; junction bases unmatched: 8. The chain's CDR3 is CASSRSSGTIYNEQFF. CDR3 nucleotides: TGTGCCAGTAGTCGATCTAGCGGGACGATCTACAATGAGCAGTTCTTC.

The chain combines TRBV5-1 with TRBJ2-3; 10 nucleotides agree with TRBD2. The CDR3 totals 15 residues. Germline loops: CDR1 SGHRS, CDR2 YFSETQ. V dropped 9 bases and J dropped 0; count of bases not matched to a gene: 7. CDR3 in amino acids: CATTRTSGSTDTQYF. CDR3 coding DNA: TGCGCCACCACACGGACTAGCGGAAGCACAGATACGCAGTATTTT.

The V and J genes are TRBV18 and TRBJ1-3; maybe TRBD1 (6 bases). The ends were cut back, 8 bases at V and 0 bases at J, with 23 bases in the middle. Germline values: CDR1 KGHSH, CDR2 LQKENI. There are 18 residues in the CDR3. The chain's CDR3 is CASRLRTALTSSGNTIYF. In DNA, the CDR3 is TGTGCCAGCCGATTAAGGACAGCATTAACGAGCTCTGGAAACACCATATATTTT. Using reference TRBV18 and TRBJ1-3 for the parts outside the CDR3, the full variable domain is NAGVMQNPRHLVRRRGQEARLRCSPMKGHSHVYWYRQLPEEGLKFMVYLQKENIIDESGMPKERFSAEFPKEGPSILRIQQVVRGDSAAYFCASRLRTALTSSGNTIYFGEGSWLTVV.

The CDR3 DNA is TGTGCCAGCAGTTACCCTACGGGACTAGCGGACAATGAGCAGTTCTTC. Its protein is CASSYPTGLADNEQFF. This chain connects TRBV6-5 to TRBJ2-1; TRBD2 matches at 11 bases. V lost 2 bases and J lost 5; bases outside the gene matches: 5. The CDR3 loop spans 16 amino acids. The germline V gene has CDR1 MNHEY and CDR2 SVGAGI.

The CDR3 DNA follows: TGTGCCAGCAGCTGGGACAGGGGAACGGCGAGGGAAACGCAGTATTTT. As protein: CASSWDRGTARETQYF. The chain has TRBV7-3 and TRBJ2-3; 10 bases align to TRBD1. CDR1 SGHTA and CDR2 FQGTGA come from the germline V gene. This CDR3 region has 16 residues. With 4 bases clipped from V and 9 bases from J, the junction kept 13 bases outside the gene matches.

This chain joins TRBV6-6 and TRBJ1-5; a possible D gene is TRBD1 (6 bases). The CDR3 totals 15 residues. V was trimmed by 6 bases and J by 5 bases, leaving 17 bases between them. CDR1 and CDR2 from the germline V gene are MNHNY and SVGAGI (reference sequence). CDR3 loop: CASRSLSGGHQPQHF. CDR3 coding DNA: TGTGCCAGCAGGAGCCTATCGGGGGGCCATCAGCCCCAGCATTTT.

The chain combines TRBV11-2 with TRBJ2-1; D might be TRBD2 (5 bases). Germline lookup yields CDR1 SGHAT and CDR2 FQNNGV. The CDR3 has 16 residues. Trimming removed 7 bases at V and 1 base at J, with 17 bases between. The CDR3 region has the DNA TGTGCCAGCACCAAGAAAGAGGGCGGGTCCTACAATGAGCAGTTCTTC. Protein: CASTKKEGGSYNEQFF.

As DNA, the CDR3 is TGTGCCAGTAGGCCAGACTCAAATTCACCCCTCCACTTT. It translates to CASRPDSNSPLHF. The chain is built from TRBV19 and TRBJ1-6; no reliable D call. The CDR3 runs to 13 residues. The V gene's germline CDR1 is LNHDA and CDR2 SQIVND (reference sequence). The germline V and J ends were trimmed by 6 bases and 7 bases, with 10 bases remaining between them.

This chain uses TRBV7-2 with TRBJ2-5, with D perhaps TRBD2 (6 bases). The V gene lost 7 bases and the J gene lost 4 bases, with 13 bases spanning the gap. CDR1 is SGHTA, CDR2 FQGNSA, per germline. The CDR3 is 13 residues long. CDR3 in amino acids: CASTGGIAETQYF. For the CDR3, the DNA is TGTGCCAGCACTGGGGGGATCGCAGAGACCCAGTACTTC.

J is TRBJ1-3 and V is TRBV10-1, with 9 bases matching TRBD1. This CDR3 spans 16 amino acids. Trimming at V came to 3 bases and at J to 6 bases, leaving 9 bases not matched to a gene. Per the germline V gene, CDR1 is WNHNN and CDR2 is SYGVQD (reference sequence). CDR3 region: CASSDLWDRDKNTIYF. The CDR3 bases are TGCGCCAGCAGTGATCTTTGGGACAGGGACAAAAACACCATATATTTT.

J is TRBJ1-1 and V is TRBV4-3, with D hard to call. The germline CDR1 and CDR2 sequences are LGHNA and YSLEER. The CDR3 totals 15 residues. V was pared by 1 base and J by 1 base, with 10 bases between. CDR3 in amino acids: CASSQGWGENTEAFF. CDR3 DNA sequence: TGCGCCAGCAGCCAAGGCTGGGGAGAGAACACTGAAGCTTTCTTT.

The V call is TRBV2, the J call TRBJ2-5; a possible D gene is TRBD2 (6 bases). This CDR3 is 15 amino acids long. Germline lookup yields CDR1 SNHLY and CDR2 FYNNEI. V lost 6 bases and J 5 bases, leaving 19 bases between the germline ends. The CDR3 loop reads CASSEKRAWAETQYF. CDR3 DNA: TGTGCCAGCAGCGAAAAGCGGGCTTGGGCTGAGACCCAGTACTTC.

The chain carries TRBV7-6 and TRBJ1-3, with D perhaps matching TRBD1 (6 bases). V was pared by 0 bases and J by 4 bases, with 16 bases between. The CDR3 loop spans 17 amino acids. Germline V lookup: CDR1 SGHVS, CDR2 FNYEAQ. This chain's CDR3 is CASSLALGGAAGNTIYF. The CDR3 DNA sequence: TGTGCCAGCAGCTTAGCACTTGGGGGCGCGGCAGGAAACACCATATATTTT.

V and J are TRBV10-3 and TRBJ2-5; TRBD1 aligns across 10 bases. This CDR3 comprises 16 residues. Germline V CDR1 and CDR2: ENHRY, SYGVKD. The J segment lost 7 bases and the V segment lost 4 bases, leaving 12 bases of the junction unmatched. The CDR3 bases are TGTGCCATCAGTGCAGTACCGGGACAGGGGTCTGGGACCCAGTACTTC. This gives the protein CAISAVPGQGSGTQYF.

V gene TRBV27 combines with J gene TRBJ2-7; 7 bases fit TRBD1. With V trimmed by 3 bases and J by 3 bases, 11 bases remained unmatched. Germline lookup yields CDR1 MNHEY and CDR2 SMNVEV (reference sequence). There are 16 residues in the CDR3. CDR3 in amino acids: CASSFPRQGTVYEQYF. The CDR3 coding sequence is TGTGCCAGCAGTTTTCCCCGACAGGGTACCGTCTACGAGCAGTACTTC.

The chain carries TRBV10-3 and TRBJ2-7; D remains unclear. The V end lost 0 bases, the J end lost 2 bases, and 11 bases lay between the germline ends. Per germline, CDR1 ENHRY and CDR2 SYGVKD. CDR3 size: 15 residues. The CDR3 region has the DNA TGTGCCATCAGTGAGTCGGCAGGTTACACCTACGAGCAGTACTTC. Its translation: CAISESAGYTYEQYF.